Each of the 6 T cell receptor beta chains below was sequenced from the same sample in a study of T-cell reconstitution after alpha-beta-depleted transplantation in children. A library of TCRbeta sequences, prepared with unique molecular identifiers, was generated. MiXCR, applied by TCRdb to the PCR reads, yields one record per CDR3 protein. The sample includes about 98,000 distinct CDR3 sequences, about 8% of them seen just once. The sample in question was PBMCs, obtained before TCRalphabeta/CD19-depleted stem cell transplant. The source is a boy aged 2-9 years with acute lymphoblastic leukemia, due to receive a stem cell transplant.

This clonotype was seen many times. One end of the junction is discordant with germline, which a read error may explain. The chain carries TRBV20-1 and TRBJ2-3; 7 bases fit TRBD2. The CDR3 consists of 13 residues. The germline gives CDR1 DFQATT, CDR2 SNEGSKA (reference sequence). For the CDR3, the DNA is TGCAGCGCTAGCTGGGGGGGGATAGATACGCAGTATTTT. This codes for CSASWGGIDTQYF.

The chain uses TRBV27 and TRBJ2-7; perhaps TRBD2 as D (5 bases). CDR3 length equals 15 residues. Germline lookup yields CDR1 MNHEY and CDR2 SMNVEV (reference sequence). Deletions cut 6 bases from V and 4 bases from J, with 19 bases between. DNA for the CDR3: TGTGCCAGCAGCACACGGGGTAGTAGCAAATACGAGCAGTACTTC. It translates to CASSTRGSSKYEQYF.

This clonotype occurred a few times. This chain connects TRBV3-1 to TRBJ1-5, with 12 bases identical to TRBD1. Germline CDR1 and CDR2: LGHDT and YNNKEL (reference sequence). V shed 4 bases, J shed 13 bases, and the junction held 8 bases outside the gene matches. This CDR3 is built from 14 residues. The CDR3 DNA reads as TGTGCCAGCAGCCCGGGACAGGGGGCGGGTTTTCAGCATTTT. As protein: CASSPGQGAGFQHF.

The chain uses TRBV4-3 and TRBJ2-7, with D uncertain. The V end lost 0 bases, the J end lost 4 bases, and 13 bases lay between the germline ends. Germline values: CDR1 LGHNA, CDR2 YSLEER. This CDR3 is 15 amino acids long. The CDR3 sequence is CASSQDRAGTYEQYF. The CDR3 region has the DNA TGCGCCAGCAGCCAAGATAGGGCTGGTACGTACGAGCAGTACTTC.

This clonotype was picked up a small number of times. The rearrangement joins TRBV29-1 to TRBJ1-1, with a weak D call TRBD1 (6 bases). This CDR3 region has 13 residues. CDR1 is SQVTM and CDR2 is ANQGSEA in the germline V gene. The V gene lost 3 bases and the J gene lost 8 bases, with 16 bases spanning the gap. The chain's CDR3 is CSVDPGATEEAFF. The CDR3 DNA follows: TGCAGCGTTGATCCGGGGGCGACCGAAGAAGCTTTCTTT. Using reference TRBV29-1 and TRBJ1-1 for the parts outside the CDR3, the full variable domain is SAVISQKPSRDICQRGTSLTIQCQVDSQVTMMFWYRQQPGQSLTLIATANQGSEATYESGFVIDKFPISRPNLTFSTLTVSNMSPEDSSIYLCSVDPGATEEAFFGQGTRLTVV.

A few counts support this clonotype. The chain carries TRBV9 and TRBJ2-2; 7 positions agree with TRBD2. There are 17 residues in the CDR3. CDR1 is SGDLS, CDR2 YYNGEE, per germline. After removal of 0 bases from V and 5 bases from J, the junction contained 10 bases not matched to a gene. CDR3 sequence reads: CASSVDTRDYRTGELFF. CDR3 sequence (DNA): TGTGCCAGCAGCGTAGACACCAGGGACTACCGAACCGGGGAGCTGTTTTTT.